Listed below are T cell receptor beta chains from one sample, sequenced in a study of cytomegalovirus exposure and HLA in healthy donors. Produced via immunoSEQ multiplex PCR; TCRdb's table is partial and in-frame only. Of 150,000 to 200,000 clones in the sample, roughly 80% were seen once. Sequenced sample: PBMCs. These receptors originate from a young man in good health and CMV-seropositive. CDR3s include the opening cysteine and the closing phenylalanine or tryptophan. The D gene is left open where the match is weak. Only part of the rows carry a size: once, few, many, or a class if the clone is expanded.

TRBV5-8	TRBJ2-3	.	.	TGTGCCAGCAGCTTGGCGGGGACTGATACGCAGTATTTT	CASSLAGTDTQYF
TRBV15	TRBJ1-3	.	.	TGTGCCACCAGCAGAGATTTGAGGGACTCTGGAAACACCATATATTTT	CATSRDLRDSGNTIYF
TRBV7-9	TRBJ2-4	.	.	TGTGCCAGCAGCTTGGACACCAAAAACATTCAGTACTTC	CASSLDTKNIQYF
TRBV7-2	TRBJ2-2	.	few	TGTGCCAGCAGCTCCAAGAGGGGGGGCACCGGGGAGCTGTTTTTT	CASSSKRGGTGELFF
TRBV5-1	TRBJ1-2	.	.	TGCGCCAGCAGCTTGGCAGGGGTCAACTATGGCTACACCTTC	CASSLAGVNYGYTF
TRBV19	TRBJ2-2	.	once	TGTGCCAGTAGTCGGGCGGGGCTGAACACCGGGGAGCTGTTTTTT	CASSRAGLNTGELFF
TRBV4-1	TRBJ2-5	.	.	TGCGCCAGCAGCCAAGAGAGGGGGTCCGTGACCCAGTACTTC	CASSQERGSVTQYF
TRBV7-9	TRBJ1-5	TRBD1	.	TGTGCCAGCAGCTACGGGACAGGCCATAGCAATCAGCCCCAGCATTTT	CASSYGTGHSNQPQHF
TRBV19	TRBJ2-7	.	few	TGTGCCAGTAGTAGCCAGGGTTGGGCGTACGAGCAGTACTTC	CASSSQGWAYEQYF
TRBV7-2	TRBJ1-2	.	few	TGTGCCAGCAGCTTAGGACAGTCATCAAACTTC	CASSLGQSSNF
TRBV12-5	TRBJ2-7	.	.	TGTGCTAGTGGACCCGGGGGGCATACCTACGAGCAGTACTTC	CASGPGGHTYEQYF
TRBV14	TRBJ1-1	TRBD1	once	TGTGCCAGCAGCCATGTAGCAGGGGGAGGCACTGAAGCTTTCTTT	CASSHVAGGGTEAFF
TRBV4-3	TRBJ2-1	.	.	TGCGCCAGCAGCCAAGGTCGGGGGAGGTACAATGAGCAGTTCTTC	CASSQGRGRYNEQFF
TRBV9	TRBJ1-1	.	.	TGTGCCAGCAGCGTAGCAGGGATGAACACTGAAGCTTTCTTT	CASSVAGMNTEAFF
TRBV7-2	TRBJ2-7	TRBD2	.	TGTGCCAGCAGCCCCCGGACTAGCGGGGGGGCATCCTACGAGCAGTACTTC	CASSPRTSGGASYEQYF
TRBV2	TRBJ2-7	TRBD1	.	TGTGCCAGCAGATGGGGACAGGCCCCTGACGAGCAGTACTTC	CASRWGQAPDEQYF
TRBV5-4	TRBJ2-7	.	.	TGTGCCAGCAGCTTGCGAGACTCCTACGAGCAGTACTTC	CASSLRDSYEQYF
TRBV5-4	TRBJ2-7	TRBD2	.	TGTGCCAGCAGCATGGGACTAGCGGGGATCTGGGCCTACGAGCAGTACTTC	CASSMGLAGIWAYEQYF
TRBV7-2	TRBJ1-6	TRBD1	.	TGTGCCAGCAGCCCAGGGGGCGTCCATGAGGCCCTCCACTTT	CASSPGGVHEALHF
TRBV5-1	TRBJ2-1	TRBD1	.	TGCGCCAGCAGGAGACAGGGAAGCTCCTACAATGAGCAGTTCTTC	CASRRQGSSYNEQFF
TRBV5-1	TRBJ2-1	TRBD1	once	TGCGCCAGCAGCTTGGAGTGGGACAGGGGGGACAATGAGCAGTTCTTC	CASSLEWDRGDNEQFF
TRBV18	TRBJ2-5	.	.	TGTGCCAGCTCACCCACGACAGGTCCGGAGACCCAGTACTTC	CASSPTTGPETQYF
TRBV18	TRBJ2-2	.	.	TGTGCCAGCTCACCACGTACAGGTTGGAGTCCCGGGGAGCTGTTTTTT	CASSPRTGWSPGELFF
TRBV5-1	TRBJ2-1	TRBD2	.	TGCGCCAGCAGCTTGGTAGCGGGGGAGTACAATGAGCAGTTCTTC	CASSLVAGEYNEQFF
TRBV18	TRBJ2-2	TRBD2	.	TGTGCCAGCTCGGGACTAGCGGGGACGAACACCGGGGAGCTGTTTTTT	CASSGLAGTNTGELFF
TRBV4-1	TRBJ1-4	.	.	TGCGCCAGCAGCCCAGGAGAAGGGGGTAATGAAAAACTGTTTTTT	CASSPGEGGNEKLFF
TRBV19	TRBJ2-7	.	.	TGTGCCAGTAGTTGGGGGCGTAGCTACGAGCAGTACTTC	CASSWGRSYEQYF
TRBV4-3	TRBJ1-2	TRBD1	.	TGCGCCAGCAGCGAAGAACAGGGGGGCTATGGCTACACCTTC	CASSEEQGGYGYTF
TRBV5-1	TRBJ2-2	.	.	TGCGCCAGCAGTCCGTCAGACACCGGGGAGCTGTTTTTT	CASSPSDTGELFF
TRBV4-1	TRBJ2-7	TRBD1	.	TGCGCCAGCAGCCAAGCCGTTGGGACAGCTACCTACGAGCAGTACTTC	CASSQAVGTATYEQYF
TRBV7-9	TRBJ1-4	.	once	TGTGCCAGCAGCTTGGTGAGACAGAAAGCAACTAATGAAAAACTGTTTTTT	CASSLVRQKATNEKLFF
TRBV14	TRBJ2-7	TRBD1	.	TGTGCCAGCAGCCAAGGGACGGGGACAGGATACCACGAGCAGTACTTC	CASSQGTGTGYHEQYF
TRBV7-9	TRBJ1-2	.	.	TGTGCCAGCAGCTTACCAGTCTCCGATGGCTACACCTTC	CASSLPVSDGYTF
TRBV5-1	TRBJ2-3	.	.	TGCGCCAGCAGCAGGGGCAGGGCTAGCACAGATACGCAGTATTTT	CASSRGRASTDTQYF
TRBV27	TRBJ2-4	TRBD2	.	TGTGCCAGCACCGATGGGACTAGCGGGGGCCGTAGACGTCAGTACTTC	CASTDGTSGGRRRQYF
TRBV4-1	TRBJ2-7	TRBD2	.	TGCGCCAGCAGCCACGGAGGGAGGGGTCACGACGAGCAGTACTTC	CASSHGGRGHDEQYF
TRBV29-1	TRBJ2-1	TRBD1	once	TGCAGCCTCCTTGAATATGTCCGGACAGGGAACTCCTACAATGAGCAGTTCTTC	CSLLEYVRTGNSYNEQFF
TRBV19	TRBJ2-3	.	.	TGTGCCAGTAGTCAGGGCCCTAGCACAGATACGCAGTATTTT	CASSQGPSTDTQYF